This T cell receptor (beta chain) was captured by sequencing in a study of T-cell reconstitution after alpha-beta-depleted transplantation in children. Study results and limitations: The study traced high day-60 TCRbeta diversity in some patients to surviving recipient T cells and thymic progenitors. Roughly two months post-transplant, alpha-beta T cells reportedly originated from several hundred graft clones that had expanded.

Preparation of the TCRbeta library used unique molecular identifiers. TCRdb re-called the PCR reads with MiXCR, one entry per CDR3 protein. The sample lists 250,000 to 300,000 distinct CDR3 sequences, around 9.1% seen once, with 7.5% in the top ten. This clonotype was found many times. The antigen remains undetermined. The CDR3 has 16 amino acids. Trimming took 3 bases from V and 7 from J; bases not matched to a gene: 6. Germline V gene sequence: CDR1 KGHSH, CDR2 LQKENI. The rearrangement joins TRBV18 to TRBJ2-1; TRBD2 agrees at 13 bases. Material: PBMCs, obtained before TCRalphabeta/CD19-depleted stem cell transplant. The source of this sequence is a boy under three years old with acute myeloid leukemia, due to receive a stem cell transplant. Here the CDR3 DNA reads TGTGCCAGCTCACCTATGGGACTAGCGGGAACAAATGAGCAGTTCTTC. Protein product: CASSPMGLAGTNEQFF.